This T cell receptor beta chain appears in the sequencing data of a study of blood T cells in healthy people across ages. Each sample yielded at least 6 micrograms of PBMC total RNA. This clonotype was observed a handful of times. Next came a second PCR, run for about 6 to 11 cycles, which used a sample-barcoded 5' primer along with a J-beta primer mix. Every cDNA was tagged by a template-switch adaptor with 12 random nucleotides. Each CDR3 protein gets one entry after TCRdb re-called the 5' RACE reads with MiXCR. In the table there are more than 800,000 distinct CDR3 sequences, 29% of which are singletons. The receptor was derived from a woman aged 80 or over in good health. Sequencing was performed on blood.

The DNA for the CDR3 is TGTGCCAGCAGCCAAGTTATAGGGGATACTAATGAAAAACTGTTTTTT. Protein: CASSQVIGDTNEKLFF. The V call is TRBV3-1, the J call TRBJ1-4, with D perhaps TRBD1 (5 bases). Looked up from germline, CDR1 is LGHDT and CDR2 is YNNKEL (reference sequence). This CDR3 is built from 16 residues. Trimming stripped 1 base from V and 2 bases from J, with 11 bases between. The full variable domain, completed using reference TRBV3-1 and TRBJ1-4, is DTAVSQTPKYLVTQMGNDKSIKCEQNLGHDTMYWYKQDSKKFLKIMFSYNNKELIINETVPNRFSPKSPDKAHLNLHINSLELGDSAVYFCASSQVIGDTNEKLFFGSGTQLSVL.